This section outlines one T cell receptor (beta chain) sequence together with its context. Per the authors' pipeline: Estimation of nucleated cell counts relied on the amplification of reference gene primers. TCRdb's copy holds only in-frame clones and misses some; the assay was immunoSEQ multiplex PCR. V and J calls and clone size are copied from that table; D and trimming were computed from the DNA. In the table there are a few hundred thousand clones, roughly 85% of which are singletons. This record belongs to a study of blood T cell repertoires in COVID-19. The wider study: Donors in the United States, Italy and Spain gave samples during acute or convalescent COVID-19. T cells, B-cell-depleted T cells, or PBMCs supplied cDNA or gDNA.

This receptor was identified in a woman younger than 30 with acute or convalescent COVID-19. The material sequenced was peripheral blood.

The CDR3 sequence is CASSSPAGDGYEQYF. CDR3 nucleotide sequence: TGTGCCAGCAGTTCCCCAGCGGGAGATGGGTACGAGCAGTACTTC. The rearrangement uses TRBV27 and TRBJ2-7; 8 bases fit TRBD2. The trim removed 4 bases at V and 4 bases at J, leaving 9 bases unmatched. This CDR3 has 15 amino acids. Germline CDR1 reads MNHEY; CDR2 reads SMNVEV (reference sequence).